The source of this TCR beta chain is a study of blood T cell repertoires in COVID-19. Looking at the study overall: Samples of COVID-19 (acute and convalescent) were obtained from the United States, Italy and Spain. Sources were T cells, B-cell-depleted T cells, or PBMCs; the material itself was cDNA or gDNA.

The V and J ends lost 6 bases and 0 bases respectively, with 11 bases between them. CDR1 is MNHNY and CDR2 is SVGAGI in the germline V gene (reference sequence). The length of the CDR3 is 14 residues. Original methodology: Using reference gene primer amplification, nucleated cell counts were estimated. Data came from immunoSEQ multiplex PCR; TCRdb stores just in-frame clones and leaves some out. The V and J calls and the clone size are those of that table, but D and trimming were determined from the DNA. This table holds 20,000 to 25,000 clones, just over 85% found once. Sequenced: peripheral blood. The source of this sequence is a man aged 50-60 years with active COVID-19. This chain links TRBV6-6 with TRBJ1-1; D is possibly TRBD1 (5 bases). The CDR3 spells CASSQGVVNTEAFF. The CDR3 DNA reads as TGTGCCAGCAGCCAAGGGGTGGTGAACACTGAAGCTTTCTTT.